The sequence of this TCR beta chain was determined in a study of cytomegalovirus exposure and HLA in healthy donors. The PCR made use of 60 Vbeta and 13 Jbeta primers. The table came from immunoSEQ multiplex PCR; TCRdb's copy has only in-frame clones and leaves some out. The sample table sets out 150,000 or so clones. Trimming cost V 5 bases and J 15 bases, with 23 bases left between them. This CDR3 contains 14 residues. CDR1 is PRHDT, CDR2 FYEKMQ, per germline (reference sequence). The sequencing input was PBMCs. The V gene is TRBV13, the J gene TRBJ2-4; D is possibly TRBD2 (8 bases). The receptor comes from a man younger than 30 in good health and CMV-seronegative. CDR3 in DNA: TGTGCCAGCAGCCGGAGTCGGGGGGGACAGTTCTTGTACTTC. Protein product: CASSRSRGGQFLYF.